A selection of T cell receptor beta chains follows, all from one sample in a study of neoadjuvant nivolumab and ipilimumab in lung cancer. Clones were sequenced by immunoSEQ multiplex PCR, and TCRdb holds only the in-frame ones, with some missing. The table lists more than 8,000 clones, 81% of them singletons. The source was peripheral blood, collected before neoadjuvant nivolumab, alone or with ipilimumab. The receptors come from an adult with non-small cell lung cancer. Each CDR3 is given with its conserved first and last residue. A D gene is named only where the DNA matches it firmly. Clone sizes are given selectively: once, few, many, or a class where the clone is expanded.

DNA,CDR3,D,size,V,J
TGTGCCAGCAGCTTGAATCCGGGACTCCTCAATGAGCAGTTCTTC,CASSLNPGLLNEQFF,.,.,TRBV7-6,TRBJ2-1
TGTGCCAGCAGTTACACTAGCGGGAGGGCAGAGACCCAGTACTTC,CASSYTSGRAETQYF,TRBD2,.,TRBV6-6,TRBJ2-5
TGTGCCATCAGTGAACCCAGAGGTCCTTATGGCTACACCTTC,CAISEPRGPYGYTF,.,.,TRBV10-3,TRBJ1-2
TGTGCCAGCAGCTTAGGGGCGGCCTCTGGAAACACCATATATTTT,CASSLGAASGNTIYF,.,.,TRBV11-2,TRBJ1-3
TGCGCCAGCAGCCAAGTCCCATCTACCGGGGAGCTGTTTTTT,CASSQVPSTGELFF,.,.,TRBV4-1,TRBJ2-2
TGTGCCAGCAGTCCCACCCCCGCCGGCGGCTACACCTTC,CASSPTPAGGYTF,.,.,TRBV27,TRBJ1-2
TGCAGCGTTGAAGGGCAGGGGACAGATACGCAGTATTTT,CSVEGQGTDTQYF,.,.,TRBV29-1,TRBJ2-3
TGTGCCAGCAGTGAATCCCGGACAGTGAACACTGAAGCTTTCTTT,CASSESRTVNTEAFF,.,.,TRBV25-1,TRBJ1-1
TGCGCCAGCAGCTTGAGTGCAGGGGCGGATGAAAAACTGTTTTTT,CASSLSAGADEKLFF,.,.,TRBV5-1,TRBJ1-4
TGTGCCAGCGCACAGAGAGGGAGCTCGACCAGCTCTGGGGCCAACGTCCTGACTTTC,CASAQRGSSTSSGANVLTF,.,.,TRBV5-5,TRBJ2-6
TGTGCCAGCAGTGACAGGGGGATGGACGAGCAGTACTTC,CASSDRGMDEQYF,TRBD1,.,TRBV6-1,TRBJ2-7
TGTGCCAGCAGTGAACGGGACGGCATGAACACTGAAGCTTTCTTT,CASSERDGMNTEAFF,.,.,TRBV6-1,TRBJ1-1
TGTGCCAGCAGCTTGGGCAGCTACGAGCAGTACTTC,CASSLGSYEQYF,.,few,TRBV11-2,TRBJ2-7
TGTGCCAGCTCACCCGATACTAGGCCCCAGCATTTT,CASSPDTRPQHF,.,.,TRBV18,TRBJ1-5
TGTGCCAGCAGCTTAGAAGGGGGCGCCGGCTACACCTTC,CASSLEGGAGYTF,TRBD1,.,TRBV7-9,TRBJ1-2
TGCAGCGTTGAAAGCGGGCTATGGGGCTACACCTTC,CSVESGLWGYTF,.,.,TRBV29-1,TRBJ1-2
TGTGCCAGCAGCGTAGGCGGCGGTTTACAAGAGACCCAGTACTTC,CASSVGGGLQETQYF,.,.,TRBV9,TRBJ2-5
TGTGCCAGTAGTATAGGACACGTATCCTACGAGCAGTACTTC,CASSIGHVSYEQYF,.,.,TRBV19,TRBJ2-7
TGTGCCAGCAGCTTGTGCCGGAGGCCACGCTGGGCCCATCAGCCCCAGCATTTT,CASSLCRRPRWAHQPQHF,.,once,TRBV5-4,TRBJ1-5
TGTGCCAGCAGTTATGGGGATTCGACTGAAGCTTTCTTT,CASSYGDSTEAFF,.,.,TRBV6-5,TRBJ1-1
TGTGCCAGCACCTATGGGACAGGGGATGTGGAGACCCAGTACTTC,CASTYGTGDVETQYF,.,once,TRBV21-1,TRBJ2-5
TGTGCCAGCAGCTTAGATAGAGGGCAGGGAATTTACTTC,CASSLDRGQGIYF,.,.,TRBV11-2,TRBJ2-4
TGTGCCAGCAGGAAGGGTCGGGGCTACACCTTC,CASRKGRGYTF,.,.,TRBV27,TRBJ1-2
TGTGCCAGTAGTCCCCGGGACAGTTATGGCTACACCTTC,CASSPRDSYGYTF,TRBD1,.,TRBV19,TRBJ1-2
TGTGCCAGCAGCGTAGTGGAGAGAGATACGCAGTATTTT,CASSVVERDTQYF,.,.,TRBV9,TRBJ2-3
TGCGCCAGCAGCTTGGCAGGGTCCCACACAGATACGCAGTATTTT,CASSLAGSHTDTQYF,.,.,TRBV5-1,TRBJ2-3
TGCGCCAGCAGTCAATCTAGGAAGGGAGCGGATAACTACGAGCAGTACTTC,CASSQSRKGADNYEQYF,.,.,TRBV23-1,TRBJ2-7
TGCGCCAGCAGCCTCGGGACTAGCGTCGGCGAGCAGTACTTC,CASSLGTSVGEQYF,TRBD2,.,TRBV5-1,TRBJ2-7
TGTGCCAGCAGCTCCTTTTCCGGCGGGGTGAACACCGGGGAGCTGTTTTTT,CASSSFSGGVNTGELFF,.,.,TRBV11-2,TRBJ2-2
TGTGCCAGCAGTGAACATCCCGTGAAGGTTACTGAAGCTTTCTTT,CASSEHPVKVTEAFF,.,.,TRBV6-1,TRBJ1-1
TGTGCCAGCAGTTTAGCGGGGCAGGGTTCAGGCACCGGGGAGCTGTTTTTT,CASSLAGQGSGTGELFF,.,.,TRBV28,TRBJ2-2
TGTGCCAGCACCGCAGAACACTCACTCACTGAAGCTTTCTTT,CASTAEHSLTEAFF,.,.,TRBV5-5,TRBJ1-1
TGTGCCAGCGGGTCGGGGGGAGAGACCCAGTACTTC,CASGSGGETQYF,TRBD2,few,TRBV19,TRBJ2-5
TGTGCCAGCAGCCTGCCGGGACAGCTTACGATGTACAGGTATTTT,CASSLPGQLTMYRYF,TRBD1,.,TRBV7-2,TRBJ2-3
TGTGCCAGCAGTGACTACGGGACTAGGTACGAGCAGTACTTC,CASSDYGTRYEQYF,TRBD2,.,TRBV25-1,TRBJ2-7